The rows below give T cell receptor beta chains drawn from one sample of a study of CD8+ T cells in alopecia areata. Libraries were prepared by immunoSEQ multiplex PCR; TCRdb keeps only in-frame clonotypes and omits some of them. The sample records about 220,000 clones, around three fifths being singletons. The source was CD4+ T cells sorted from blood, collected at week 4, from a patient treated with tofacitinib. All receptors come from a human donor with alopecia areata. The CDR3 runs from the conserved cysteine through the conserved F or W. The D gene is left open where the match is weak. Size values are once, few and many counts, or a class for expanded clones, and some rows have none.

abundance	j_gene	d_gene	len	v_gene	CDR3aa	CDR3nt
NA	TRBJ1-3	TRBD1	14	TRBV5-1	CASSPDRGRSTIYF	TGCGCCAGCAGCCCCGACAGGGGGCGAAGCACCATATATTTT
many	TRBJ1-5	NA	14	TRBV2	CASSATGIDQPQHF	TGTGCCAGCAGTGCTACAGGGATCGATCAGCCCCAGCATTTT
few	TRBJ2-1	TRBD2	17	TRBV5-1	CASSLRSGGGIYNEQFF	TGCGCCAGCAGCTTACGGTCAGGCGGGGGAATATACAATGAGCAGTTCTTC
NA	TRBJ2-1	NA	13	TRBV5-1	CASSLGLVNEQFF	TGCGCCAGCAGCTTGGGCCTAGTCAATGAGCAGTTCTTC
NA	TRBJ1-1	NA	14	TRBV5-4	CASSEIQGGTEAFF	TGTGCCAGCAGCGAAATACAGGGTGGCACTGAAGCTTTCTTT
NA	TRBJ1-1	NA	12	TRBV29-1	CSVAGKNTEAFF	TGCAGCGTTGCCGGGAAGAACACTGAAGCTTTCTTT
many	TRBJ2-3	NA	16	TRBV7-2	CASTSSAGLSTDTQYF	TGTGCCAGCACCTCTAGCGCGGGCCTGAGCACAGATACGCAGTATTTT
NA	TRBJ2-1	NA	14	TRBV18	CASSPPLAPNEQFF	TGTGCCAGCTCACCACCCCTAGCGCCTAATGAGCAGTTCTTC
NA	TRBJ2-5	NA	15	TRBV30	CAWSAKEGFGETQYF	TGTGCCTGGAGTGCCAAGGAGGGGTTCGGGGAGACCCAGTACTTC
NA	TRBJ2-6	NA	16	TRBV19	CASTGGVNSGANVLTF	TGTGCCAGTACTGGAGGCGTCAACTCTGGGGCCAACGTCCTGACTTTC
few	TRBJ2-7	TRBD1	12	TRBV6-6	CASRDRIYEQYF	TGTGCCAGCAGGGACAGGATCTACGAGCAGTACTTC